This is a list of T cell receptor beta chains from one sample in a study of cytotoxic CD8 clonotypes in ibrutinib-treated CLL. Sequencing used immunoSEQ multiplex PCR; TCRdb keeps in-frame clones, though not all of them. Seen here are more than 150,000 clones, around 72% observed once, and the top ten hold roughly 13%. Sequenced here: PBMCs, sampled after 24 months of ibrutinib treatment. Receptor source: a human donor with chronic lymphocytic leukemia. Both conserved end residues are part of each CDR3. D genes are given only for firm matches. Some rows mark clone size as missing; the rest say once, few, many or name a class of expanded clone.

TRBJ2-1 TRBV27 TRBD2 15 - CASSLAGAIYNEQFF TGTGCCAGCAGTTTAGCGGGAGCTATATACAATGAGCAGTTCTTC
TRBJ2-1 TRBV18 - 13 - CASSPPGTEGQFF TGTGCCAGCTCACCTCCGGGGACTGAGGGGCAGTTCTTC
TRBJ2-7 TRBV18 TRBD2 14 - CASSVLAGVDEQYF TGTGCCAGCTCAGTACTAGCGGGAGTCGATGAGCAGTACTTC
TRBJ2-7 TRBV7-3 - 16 - CASSLSGDFSSYEQYF TGTGCCAGCAGCTTATCTGGGGACTTCAGCTCCTACGAGCAGTACTTC
TRBJ1-2 TRBV19 - 12 - CASSRSVYGYTF TGTGCCAGTAGTAGAAGCGTCTATGGCTACACCTTC
TRBJ1-1 TRBV9 - 11 few CASSVIRDPFF TGTGCCAGCAGCGTAATCAGAGACCCTTTCTTT
TRBJ2-7 TRBV2 TRBD2 14 - CASSGGRAYYEQYF TGTGCCAGCAGTGGTGGGAGGGCCTACTACGAGCAGTACTTC
TRBJ2-2 TRBV5-4 TRBD1 17 - CASSGLGQGANTGELFF TGTGCCAGCAGCGGGCTGGGACAGGGGGCTAACACCGGGGAGCTGTTTTTT
TRBJ1-3 TRBV2 - 15 - CASMGGQNSGNTIYF TGTGCCAGCATGGGAGGGCAAAACTCTGGAAACACCATATATTTT
TRBJ2-1 TRBV30 TRBD2 14 - CASSGTLAYNEQFF TGTGCCTCTAGCGGGACTTTGGCCTACAATGAGCAGTTCTTC
TRBJ1-2 TRBV6-5 TRBD1 15 - CASRTGQEANYGYTF TGTGCCAGCAGAACCGGACAGGAAGCTAACTATGGCTACACCTTC
TRBJ1-3 TRBV4-2 - 16 - CASSQDPGTHGNTIYF TGTGCCAGCAGCCAAGACCCCGGGACCCACGGAAACACCATATATTTT
TRBJ2-7 TRBV7-8 - 15 - CASTPDRQGYHEQYF TGTGCCAGCACCCCAGATCGGCAGGGGTACCACGAGCAGTACTTC
TRBJ2-7 TRBV11-2 - 11 - CASSYNYEQYF TGTGCCAGCAGTTACAACTACGAGCAGTACTTC
TRBJ2-1 TRBV4-3 TRBD2 18 few CASSQSPGLVLSYNEQFF TGCGCCAGCAGCCAATCTCCGGGACTAGTTCTCTCCTACAATGAGCAGTTCTTC
TRBJ2-3 TRBV5-5 - 16 - CASSLIKPAYTDTQYF TGTGCCAGCAGCTTGATTAAGCCAGCCTACACAGATACGCAGTATTTT
TRBJ2-7 TRBV6-5 - 11 - CASSRTGEQYF TGTGCCAGCAGCCGAACCGGCGAGCAGTACTTC
TRBJ2-3 TRBV15 - 15 - CATSSRLLTPDTQYF TGTGCCACCAGCAGTAGACTCCTCACTCCAGATACGCAGTATTTT
TRBJ2-1 TRBV15 - 15 - CATSRDRGSYNEQFF TGTGCCACCAGCAGAGACAGGGGCTCCTACAATGAGCAGTTCTTC
TRBJ2-1 TRBV5-4 - 11 few CASSFGLEQFF TGTGCCAGCAGCTTCGGCCTTGAGCAGTTCTTC
TRBJ1-1 TRBV15 - 14 - CATSRDRGTGEAFF TGTGCCACCAGCAGAGATCGAGGGACCGGTGAAGCTTTCTTT
TRBJ2-1 TRBV16 - 17 - CASSPYRPGSSYNEQFF TGTGCCAGCAGCCCTTACCGACCAGGGAGCTCCTACAATGAGCAGTTCTTC
TRBJ1-1 TRBV9 - 14 - CASSAQMMNTEAFF TGTGCCAGCAGCGCACAGATGATGAACACTGAAGCTTTCTTT
TRBJ2-3 TRBV27 TRBD2 15 - CASSWFAGGTDTQYF TGTGCCAGCAGTTGGTTTGCGGGAGGCACAGATACGCAGTATTTT
TRBJ2-2 TRBV9 - 15 - CASSVQGQNTGELFF TGTGCCAGCAGCGTCCAGGGACAAAACACCGGGGAGCTGTTTTTT
TRBJ2-1 TRBV5-4 - 15 once CASSLDMQGSNEQFF TGTGCCAGCAGCTTGGATATGCAGGGCAGCAATGAGCAGTTCTTC
TRBJ2-7 TRBV30 - 10 - CAWGVDEQYF TGTGCCTGGGGGGTTGACGAGCAGTACTTC
TRBJ1-2 TRBV6-5 TRBD1 14 - CASSYSGTGFGYTF TGTGCCAGCAGTTACTCTGGGACAGGCTTTGGCTACACCTTC
TRBJ1-2 TRBV5-1 - 12 - CASSLAGPGYTF TGCGCCAGCAGCTTGGCCGGTCCAGGCTACACCTTC
TRBJ1-4 TRBV30 TRBD1 15 few CAWSATGVTNEKLFF TGTGCCTGGAGTGCAACAGGGGTGACTAATGAAAAACTGTTTTTT
TRBJ2-7 TRBV4-3 - 15 - CASSQDQAGRGEQYF TGCGCCAGCAGCCAAGATCAGGCAGGGCGAGGGGAGCAGTACTTC
TRBJ2-7 TRBV4-1 TRBD1 15 - CASSDRDRGQYEQYF TGCGCCAGCAGCGACCGGGACAGGGGGCAATACGAGCAGTACTTC
TRBJ1-3 TRBV7-9 - 19 - CASSLGAYEGISSGNTIYF TGTGCCAGCAGCTTAGGGGCGTATGAGGGAATAAGCTCTGGAAACACCATATATTTT
TRBJ1-5 TRBV2 - 13 - CASNGQNNQPQHF TGTGCCAGCAATGGGCAGAACAATCAGCCCCAGCATTTT
TRBJ2-7 TRBV6-1 TRBD2 16 few CASSEGLAGGLYEQYF TGTGCCAGCAGTGAGGGACTAGCGGGAGGGCTCTACGAGCAGTACTTC
TRBJ2-7 TRBV29-1 - 13 few CSVATRISYEQYF TGCAGCGTCGCGACTAGGATCTCCTACGAGCAGTACTTC
TRBJ2-7 TRBV5-1 TRBD2 16 - CASSSPGLAGADEQYF TGCGCCAGCAGCAGCCCGGGACTAGCGGGAGCAGACGAGCAGTACTTC
TRBJ2-7 TRBV7-9 - 15 - CASSLDRASLAEQYF TGTGCCAGCAGCCTTGACAGAGCCTCCTTGGCCGAGCAGTACTTC
TRBJ2-5 TRBV27 TRBD1 15 - CASSSGGFSQETQYF TGTGCCAGCAGTTCAGGGGGTTTTTCTCAAGAGACCCAGTACTTC
TRBJ2-3 TRBV11-3 - 15 - CASSLDGGRTDTQYF TGTGCCAGCAGCTTAGACGGGGGGCGCACAGATACGCAGTATTTT
TRBJ1-2 TRBV28 - 14 - CASSSQQGYYGYTF TGTGCCAGCAGTTCGCAGCAGGGGTACTATGGCTACACCTTC
TRBJ2-3 TRBV7-9 - 13 - CASSIRPLDTQYF TGTGCCAGCAGCATCCGACCGCTAGATACGCAGTATTTT
TRBJ2-7 TRBV19 TRBD2 14 - CASSTYSGSYEQYF TGTGCCAGTAGTACCTATAGCGGGAGCTACGAGCAGTACTTC
TRBJ1-1 TRBV6-1 - 13 - CASSQGPNTEAFF TGTGCCAGCAGCCAGGGACCGAACACTGAAGCTTTCTTT
TRBJ2-1 TRBV14 TRBD2 18 - CASSQILAGWSSYNEQFF TGTGCCAGCAGCCAAATACTAGCGGGGTGGAGCTCCTACAATGAGCAGTTCTTC
TRBJ2-7 TRBV19 TRBD2 14 - CASSLVGGNYEQYF TGTGCCAGTAGTCTCGTGGGGGGGAACTACGAGCAGTACTTC
TRBJ1-2 TRBV4-3 - 13 many CASSPGRGDGYTF TGCGCCAGCAGCCCCGGCCGGGGTGATGGCTACACCTTC
TRBJ2-7 TRBV25-1 TRBD1 14 once CASSVPGQTYEQYF TGTGCCAGCAGTGTGCCGGGACAGACCTACGAGCAGTACTTC
TRBJ2-7 TRBV19 TRBD1 14 - CASSGTGISYEQYF TGTGCCAGTAGTGGGACAGGGATTTCCTACGAGCAGTACTTC
TRBJ2-7 TRBV12-2 - 16 - CASRLALSGTPYEQYF TGTGCAAGTCGCTTAGCGCTTTCAGGGACACCCTACGAGCAGTACTTC